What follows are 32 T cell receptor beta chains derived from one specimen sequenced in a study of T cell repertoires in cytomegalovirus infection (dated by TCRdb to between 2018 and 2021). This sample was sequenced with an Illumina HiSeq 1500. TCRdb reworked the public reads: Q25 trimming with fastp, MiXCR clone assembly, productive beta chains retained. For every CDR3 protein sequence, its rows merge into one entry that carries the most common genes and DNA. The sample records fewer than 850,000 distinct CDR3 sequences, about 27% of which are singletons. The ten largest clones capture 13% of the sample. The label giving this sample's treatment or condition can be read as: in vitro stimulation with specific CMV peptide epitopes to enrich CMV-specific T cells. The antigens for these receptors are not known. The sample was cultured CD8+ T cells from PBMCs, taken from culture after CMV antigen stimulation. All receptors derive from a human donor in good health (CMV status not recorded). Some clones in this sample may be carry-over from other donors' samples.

The CDR3 spells CASSSRGSVYEQYF. As DNA, the CDR3 is TGCGCCAGCAGCTCCAGGGGTTCGGTCTACGAGCAGTACTTC. The chain combines TRBV5-1 with TRBJ2-7; a possible D gene is TRBD1 (6 bases). From germline, CDR1 is SGHRS and CDR2 YFSETQ. Between the trimmed V and J ends, which lost 3 bases and 3 bases, there was a span of 13 bases. The CDR3 extends over 14 amino acids.

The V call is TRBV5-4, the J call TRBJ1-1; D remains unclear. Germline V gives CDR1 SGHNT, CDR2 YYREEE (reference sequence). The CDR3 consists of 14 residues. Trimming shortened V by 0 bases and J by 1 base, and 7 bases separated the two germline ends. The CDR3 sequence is CASSLARKNTEAFF. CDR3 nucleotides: TGTGCCAGCAGCTTGGCGAGGAAGAACACTGAAGCTTTCTTT.

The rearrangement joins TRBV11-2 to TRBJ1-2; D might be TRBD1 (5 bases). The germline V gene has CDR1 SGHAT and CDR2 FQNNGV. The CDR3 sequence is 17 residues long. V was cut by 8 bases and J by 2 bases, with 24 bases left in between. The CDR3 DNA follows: TGTGCCAGCGGCATTTCGAGTGAGGGGCGCGGGAACTATGGCTACACCTTC. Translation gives CASGISSEGRGNYGYTF.

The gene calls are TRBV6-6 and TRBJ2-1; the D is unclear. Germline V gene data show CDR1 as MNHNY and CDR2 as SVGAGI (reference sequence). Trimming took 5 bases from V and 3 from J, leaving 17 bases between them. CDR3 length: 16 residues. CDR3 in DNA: TGTGCCAGCAGTCCCCGCCAGGTCGGTTACTACAATGAGCAGTTCTTC. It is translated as CASSPRQVGYYNEQFF.

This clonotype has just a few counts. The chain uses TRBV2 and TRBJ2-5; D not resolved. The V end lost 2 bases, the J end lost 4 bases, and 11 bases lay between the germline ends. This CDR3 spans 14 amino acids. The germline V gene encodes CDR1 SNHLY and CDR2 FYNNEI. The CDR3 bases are TGTGCCAGCAGTGAAACGGACGGACGAGAGACCCAGTACTTC. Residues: CASSETDGRETQYF.

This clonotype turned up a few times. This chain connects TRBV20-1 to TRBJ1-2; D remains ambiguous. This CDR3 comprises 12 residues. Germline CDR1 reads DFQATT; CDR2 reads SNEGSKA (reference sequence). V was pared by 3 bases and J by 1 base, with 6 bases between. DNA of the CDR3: TGCAGTGCTAGGTCCCGTAACTATGGCTACACCTTC. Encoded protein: CSARSRNYGYTF.

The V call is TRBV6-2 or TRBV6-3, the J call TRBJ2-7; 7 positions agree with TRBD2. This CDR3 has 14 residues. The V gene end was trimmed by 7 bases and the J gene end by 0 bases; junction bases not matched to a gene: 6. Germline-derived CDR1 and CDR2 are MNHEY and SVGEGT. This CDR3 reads CASTPWGGSYEQYV. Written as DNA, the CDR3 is TGTGCCAGCACCCCTTGGGGGGGCTCCTACGAGCAGTACGTC.

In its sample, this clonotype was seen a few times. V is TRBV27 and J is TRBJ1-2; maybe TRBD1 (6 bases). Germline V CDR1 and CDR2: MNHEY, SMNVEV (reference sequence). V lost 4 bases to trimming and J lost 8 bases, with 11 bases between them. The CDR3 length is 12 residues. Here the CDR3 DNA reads TGTGCCAGCAGTTCACAGGGTTGGGGCTACACCTTC. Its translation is CASSSQGWGYTF.

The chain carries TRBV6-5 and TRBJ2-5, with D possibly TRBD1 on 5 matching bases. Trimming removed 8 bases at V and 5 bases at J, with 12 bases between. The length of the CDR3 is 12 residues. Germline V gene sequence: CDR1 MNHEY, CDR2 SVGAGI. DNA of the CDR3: TGTGCCAGCTCTTTGGGGCCGGAGACCCAGTACTTC. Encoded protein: CASSLGPETQYF.

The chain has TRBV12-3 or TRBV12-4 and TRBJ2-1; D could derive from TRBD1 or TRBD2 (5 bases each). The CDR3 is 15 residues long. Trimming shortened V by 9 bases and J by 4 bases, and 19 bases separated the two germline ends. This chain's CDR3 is CARIKPGPMYNEQFF. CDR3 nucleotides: TGTGCCAGGATTAAACCGGGACCCATGTACAATGAGCAGTTCTTC.

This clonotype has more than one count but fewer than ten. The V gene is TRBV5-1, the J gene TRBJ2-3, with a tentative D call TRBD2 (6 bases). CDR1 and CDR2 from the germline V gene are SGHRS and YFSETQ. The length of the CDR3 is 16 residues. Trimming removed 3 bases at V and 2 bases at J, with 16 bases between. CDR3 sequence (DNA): TGCGCCAGCAGCTCGGAACGACGGGGGTACACAGATACGCAGTATTTT. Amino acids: CASSSERRGYTDTQYF.

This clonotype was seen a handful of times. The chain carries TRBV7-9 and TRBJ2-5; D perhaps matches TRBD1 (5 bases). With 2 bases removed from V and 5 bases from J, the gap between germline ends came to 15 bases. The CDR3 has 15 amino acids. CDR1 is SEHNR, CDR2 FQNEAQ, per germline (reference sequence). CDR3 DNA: TGTGCCAGCAGCTTATCAGGGCCTGTTGTGGAGACCCAGTACTTC. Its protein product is CASSLSGPVVETQYF.

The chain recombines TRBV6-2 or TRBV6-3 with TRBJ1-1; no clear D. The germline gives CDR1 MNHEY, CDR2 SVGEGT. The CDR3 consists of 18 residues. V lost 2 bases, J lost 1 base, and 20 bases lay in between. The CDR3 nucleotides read TGTGCCAGCAGTTACGAATCTGGTGAAGCCCGGCGGAACACTGAAGCTTTCTTT. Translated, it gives CASSYESGEARRNTEAFF.

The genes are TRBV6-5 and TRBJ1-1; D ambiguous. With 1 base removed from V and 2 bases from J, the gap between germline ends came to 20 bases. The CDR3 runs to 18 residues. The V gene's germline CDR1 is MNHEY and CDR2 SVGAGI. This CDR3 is CASSYFDIAWTSNTEAFF. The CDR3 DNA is TGTGCCAGCAGTTACTTCGATATAGCATGGACGTCAAACACTGAAGCTTTCTTT.

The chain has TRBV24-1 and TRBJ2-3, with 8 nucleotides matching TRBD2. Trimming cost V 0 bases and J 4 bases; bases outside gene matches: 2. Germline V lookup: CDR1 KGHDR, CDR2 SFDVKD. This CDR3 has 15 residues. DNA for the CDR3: TGTGCCACCAGTGATTTGACCGGGGGGGCAGATACGCAGTATTTT. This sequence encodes CATSDLTGGADTQYF.

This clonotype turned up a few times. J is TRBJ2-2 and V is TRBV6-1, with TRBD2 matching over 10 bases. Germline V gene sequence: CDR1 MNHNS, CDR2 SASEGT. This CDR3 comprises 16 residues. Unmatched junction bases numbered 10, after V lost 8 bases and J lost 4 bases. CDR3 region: CASQSASGGLTGELFF. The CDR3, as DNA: TGTGCCAGCCAGTCGGCTAGCGGGGGACTCACCGGGGAGCTGTTTTTT.

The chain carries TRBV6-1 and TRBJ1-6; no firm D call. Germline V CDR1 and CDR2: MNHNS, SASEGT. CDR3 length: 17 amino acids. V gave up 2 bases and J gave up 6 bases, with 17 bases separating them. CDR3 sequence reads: CASSELPDTAINSPLHF. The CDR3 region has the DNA TGTGCCAGCAGTGAACTCCCGGATACAGCTATTAATTCACCCCTCCACTTT.

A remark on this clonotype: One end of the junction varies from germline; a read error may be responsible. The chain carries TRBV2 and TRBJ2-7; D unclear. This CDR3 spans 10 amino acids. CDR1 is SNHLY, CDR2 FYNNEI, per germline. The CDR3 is CASTRNERYF. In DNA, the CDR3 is TGTGCCAGCACCAGGAACGAGCGGTACTTC.

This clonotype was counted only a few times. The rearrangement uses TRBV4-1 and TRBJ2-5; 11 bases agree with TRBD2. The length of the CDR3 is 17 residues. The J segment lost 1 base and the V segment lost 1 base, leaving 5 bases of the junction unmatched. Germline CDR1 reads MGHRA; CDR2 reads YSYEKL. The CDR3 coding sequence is TGCGCCAGCAGCCAAGGACTAGCGGGGAGTGCCCAAGAGACCCAGTACTTC. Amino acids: CASSQGLAGSAQETQYF.

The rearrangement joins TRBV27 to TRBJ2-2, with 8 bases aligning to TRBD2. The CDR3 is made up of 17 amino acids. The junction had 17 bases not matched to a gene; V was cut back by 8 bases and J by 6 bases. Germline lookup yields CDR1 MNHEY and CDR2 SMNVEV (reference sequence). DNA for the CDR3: TGTGCCAGCGTTCCCCGGGGGGGATCGAAGGTACCCGGGGAGCTGTTTTTT. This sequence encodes CASVPRGGSKVPGELFF.

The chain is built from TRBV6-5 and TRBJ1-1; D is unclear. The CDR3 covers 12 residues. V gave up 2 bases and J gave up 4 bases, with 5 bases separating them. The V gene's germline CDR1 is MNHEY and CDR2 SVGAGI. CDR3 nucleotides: TGTGCCAGCAGTTACCCCACCACTGAAGCTTTCTTT. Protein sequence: CASSYPTTEAFF.

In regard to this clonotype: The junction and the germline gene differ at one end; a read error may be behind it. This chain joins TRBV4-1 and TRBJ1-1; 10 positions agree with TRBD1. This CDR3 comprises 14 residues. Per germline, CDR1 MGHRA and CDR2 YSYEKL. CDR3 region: CASSHPRDRGEAFF. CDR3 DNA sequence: TGTGCCAGCAGCCATCCTAGGGACAGGGGCGAAGCTTTCTTT.

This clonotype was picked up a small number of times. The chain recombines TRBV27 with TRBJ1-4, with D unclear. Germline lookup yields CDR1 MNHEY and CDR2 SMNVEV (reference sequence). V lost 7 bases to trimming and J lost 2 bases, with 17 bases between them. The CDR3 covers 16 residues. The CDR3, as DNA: TGTGCCAGCATCCTCGGGGTGAGGAGGACTAATGAAAAACTGTTTTTT. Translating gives CASILGVRRTNEKLFF.

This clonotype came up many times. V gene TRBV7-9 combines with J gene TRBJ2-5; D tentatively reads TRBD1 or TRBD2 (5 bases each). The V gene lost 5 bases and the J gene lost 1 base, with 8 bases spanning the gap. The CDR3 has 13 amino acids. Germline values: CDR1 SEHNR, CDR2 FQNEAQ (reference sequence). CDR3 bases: TGTGCCAGCAGCGGGGGAACCCAAGAGACCCAGTACTTC. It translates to CASSGGTQETQYF.

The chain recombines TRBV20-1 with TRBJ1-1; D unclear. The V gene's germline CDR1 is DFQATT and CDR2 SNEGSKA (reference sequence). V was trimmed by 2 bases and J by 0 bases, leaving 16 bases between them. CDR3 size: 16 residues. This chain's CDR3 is CSARPPAEPMNTEAFF. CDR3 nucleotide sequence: TGCAGTGCTAGACCCCCGGCAGAGCCTATGAACACTGAAGCTTTCTTT.

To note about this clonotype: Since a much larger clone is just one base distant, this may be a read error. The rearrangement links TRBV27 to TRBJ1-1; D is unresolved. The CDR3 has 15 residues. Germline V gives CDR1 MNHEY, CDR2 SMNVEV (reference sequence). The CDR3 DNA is TGTGCCAGCAGTTTTAAACGGGTCATGAACACTGAAGATTTCTTT. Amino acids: CASSFKRVMNTEDFF.

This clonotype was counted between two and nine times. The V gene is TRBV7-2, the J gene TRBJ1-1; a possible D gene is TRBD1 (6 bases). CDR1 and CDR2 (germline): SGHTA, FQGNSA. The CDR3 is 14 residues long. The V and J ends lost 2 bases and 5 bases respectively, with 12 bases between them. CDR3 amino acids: CASSLWGAWTEAFF. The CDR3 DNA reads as TGTGCCAGCAGCTTATGGGGGGCGTGGACTGAAGCTTTCTTT.

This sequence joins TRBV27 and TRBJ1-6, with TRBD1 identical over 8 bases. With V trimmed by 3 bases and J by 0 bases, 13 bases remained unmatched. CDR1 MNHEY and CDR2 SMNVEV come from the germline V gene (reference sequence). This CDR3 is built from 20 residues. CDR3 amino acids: CASSFSRQGRDSSYNSPLHF. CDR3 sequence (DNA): TGTGCCAGCAGTTTTTCCCGACAGGGGCGGGATAGCTCCTATAATTCACCCCTCCACTTT.

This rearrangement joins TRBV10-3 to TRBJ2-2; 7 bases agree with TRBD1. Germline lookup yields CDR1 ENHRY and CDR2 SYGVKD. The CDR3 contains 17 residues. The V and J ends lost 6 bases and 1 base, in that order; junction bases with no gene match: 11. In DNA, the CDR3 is TGTGCCATCAGCCCTACACAGGGGTATATGAACACCGGGGAGCTGTTTTTT. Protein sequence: CAISPTQGYMNTGELFF.

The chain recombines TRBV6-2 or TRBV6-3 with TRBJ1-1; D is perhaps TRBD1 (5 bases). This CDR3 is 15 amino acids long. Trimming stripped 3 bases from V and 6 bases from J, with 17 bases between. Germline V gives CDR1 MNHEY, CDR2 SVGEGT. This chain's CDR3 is CASSYTDTLIAEAFF. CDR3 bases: TGTGCCAGCAGTTATACGGACACTCTTATCGCTGAAGCTTTCTTT.

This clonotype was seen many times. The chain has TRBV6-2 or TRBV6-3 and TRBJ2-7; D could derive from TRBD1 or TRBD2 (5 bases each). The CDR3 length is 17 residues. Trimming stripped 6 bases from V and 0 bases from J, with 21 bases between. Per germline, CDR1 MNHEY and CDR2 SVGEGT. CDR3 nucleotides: TGTGCCAGCAGCCCGGGGCAGTCACGCGTGAGCTCCTACGAGCAGTACGTC. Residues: CASSPGQSRVSSYEQYV.

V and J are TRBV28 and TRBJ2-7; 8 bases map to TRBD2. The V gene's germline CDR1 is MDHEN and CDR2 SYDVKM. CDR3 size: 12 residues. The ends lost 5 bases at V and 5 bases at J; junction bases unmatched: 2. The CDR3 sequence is CASSTTSDEQYF. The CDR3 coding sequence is TGTGCCAGCAGTACGACTAGCGACGAGCAGTACTTC.